The rows below give T cell receptor beta chains drawn from one sample of a study of siplizumab effects on memory and regulatory T cells. Profiled with immunoSEQ multiplex PCR; TCRdb holds only in-frame clones, not every one. The sample carries 87,000 or so clones, approximately 90% recorded once. Sequenced: CD4+ T cells sorted from blood. The receptor source for this set is a human donor in good health. The CDR3 runs from the conserved cysteine through the conserved F or W. A D gene is named only where the DNA matches it firmly. Clone size, where shown, is once, few, many, or a class for clones that have expanded.

TRBJ2-5	TRBD2	-	15	TRBV9	TGTGCCAGCAGCGTACTAGCGGGAGGCCAAGAGACCCAGTACTTC	CASSVLAGGQETQYF
TRBJ2-1	TRBD2	once	14	TRBV11-3	TGTGCCAGCAGCTTAGGGACTAGCGAGAATGAGCAGTTCTTC	CASSLGTSENEQFF
TRBJ2-3	-	-	14	TRBV5-1	TGCGCCAGCAGCTTGGATTCTAGCACAGATACGCAGTATTTT	CASSLDSSTDTQYF
TRBJ1-1	TRBD1	-	15	TRBV19	TGTGCCAGTAGTACACGACAGGGGTTGCACACTGAAGCTTTCTTT	CASSTRQGLHTEAFF
TRBJ1-6	-	-	16	TRBV6-1	TGTGCCAGCAGTGAAGACCTCTCAGGGTATAATTCACCCCTCCACTTT	CASSEDLSGYNSPLHF
TRBJ2-1	-	-	11	TRBV2	TGTGCCAGCGCTCGGTACAATGAGCAGTTCTTC	CASARYNEQFF
TRBJ2-1	TRBD2	-	19	TRBV4-3	TGCGCCAGCAGCCAAGATGGCCTAGCGGGAGGGCAAAGTCGAAATGAGCAGTTCTTC	CASSQDGLAGGQSRNEQFF
TRBJ2-2	-	-	14	TRBV30	TGTGCCTGGAGTGACAGGGTAGACACCGGGGAGCTGTTTTTT	CAWSDRVDTGELFF
TRBJ1-3	TRBD1	-	15	TRBV18	TGTGCCAGCTCACCGGACAGGGCCTCTGGAAACACCATATATTTT	CASSPDRASGNTIYF
TRBJ2-1	-	once	16	TRBV5-1	TGCGCCAGCAGCTTGGAGCCCAGCGGGTCCTACAATGAGCAGTTCTTC	CASSLEPSGSYNEQFF
TRBJ2-7	TRBD2	few	14	TRBV25-1	TGTGCCAGCAGTGGACTAGCCGCCGCCTACGAGCAGTACTTC	CASSGLAAAYEQYF
TRBJ1-3	-	-	16	TRBV5-6	TGTGCCAGCAGCTTAACGGCGTTCACGGGAGGAAACACCATATATTTT	CASSLTAFTGGNTIYF
TRBJ2-3	-	-	16	TRBV5-6	TGTGCCAGCAGCTTGGAACGATTCTCTAGCACAGATACGCAGTATTTT	CASSLERFSSTDTQYF
TRBJ1-2	-	-	14	TRBV5-4	TGTGCCAGCAGCTTGGAGGCGGGGTTCTATGGCTACACCTTC	CASSLEAGFYGYTF
TRBJ1-5	-	few	14	TRBV30	TGTGCCTGGAGTGGGGCTGGAGGGGATCAGCCCCAGCATTTT	CAWSGAGGDQPQHF